This TCR beta chain originates from a study of shared clonotypes between healthy human individuals. Findings and limits, study-wide: Generally, naive subsets came out with larger estimated richness than memory subsets. There were few donors, and this limited the genetic and exposure-history diversity represented. The study found lower generation probabilities in non-shared clonotypes than in those shared by all four donors.

Several immunoSEQ plates received, in even portions, the genomic DNA of each subset. Some clones are missing from TCRdb's copy, which holds only in-frame ones; the method was immunoSEQ multiplex PCR. The repertoire holds about 2.1 million clones, with more than 85% as singletons. Naive CD8 cells lacked CD45RO, underwent positive selection for CCR7 and left out terminally differentiated effector memory CD45RA+ cells. Points on this clone: Its antigen is not known.

CDR3 length: 14 amino acids. Germline loops: CDR1 LNHNV, CDR2 YYDKDF (reference sequence). Trimming left V 5 bases short and J 3 bases short, with 11 bases between. Sequenced material: naive CD8+ T cells from PBMCs. The chain joins TRBV15 to TRBJ1-5; D is undetermined. The clonotype originates from a man between 18 and 29 years old in good health. Some clones in this sample may be carry-over from other donors' samples. The CDR3 DNA sequence: TGTGCCACCAGCGCAGGAGAGGTCAATCAGCCCCAGCATTTT. As protein: CATSAGEVNQPQHF.